This paragraph reports one T cell receptor (beta chain). Its target is not known. A junction boundary mismatches the germline segment, possibly from a read error. From RNA transcripts, TCR beta CDR3 regions were amplified. HTBI primers were the set used in a first-round RT-PCR of the TCR CDR3. TCRdb called the multiplex PCR reads again in MiXCR, with one record for every CDR3 protein. Of a few hundred thousand distinct CDR3 sequences in the sample, 12% to 15% were seen once. The record originates from a study of T cells in Graves' hyperthyroidism and ophthalmopathy. Study-wide results and limits: The model made its ophthalmopathy prediction, and onset followed a median 6.5 months later.

Stable Graves' hyperthyroidism denoted no ophthalmopathy progression over 18 months. Isolation of PBMCs was performed on about 9.9 ml fresh peripheral blood. The germline gives CDR1 DFQATT, CDR2 SNEGSKA (reference sequence). This CDR3 has 15 amino acids. The specimen sequenced was blood. V and J are TRBV20-1 and TRBJ2-2, with TRBD2 identical over 12 bases. This receptor was obtained from a woman under 30 with Graves' hyperthyroidism. The CDR3 protein is CSARSSGRVTGELFF. CDR3 nucleotides: TGCAGCGCTAGGTCTAGCGGGAGGGTAACCGGGGAGCTGTTTTTT.